These 5 T cell receptor beta chains were sequenced from one sample in a study of blood T cell repertoires in COVID-19. Some clones are missing from TCRdb's copy, which holds only in-frame ones; the method was immunoSEQ multiplex PCR. The sample lists a few hundred thousand clones, about 85% occurring once. Sample: PBMCs or T cells enriched from blood (not recorded which). The receptor source for this set is a woman aged 45-60 years who had been exposed to COVID-19.

The chain is built from TRBV19 and TRBJ1-2; TRBD1 agrees at 7 bases. The CDR3 totals 14 residues. The J segment lost 2 bases and the V segment lost 8 bases, leaving 8 bases of the junction unmatched. CDR1 LNHDA and CDR2 SQIVND come from the germline V gene (reference sequence). CDR3 sequence: CASGQRGLNYGYTF. CDR3 in DNA: TGTGCCAGTGGTCAAAGGGGGCTAAACTATGGCTACACCTTC.

The V and J genes are TRBV7-9 and TRBJ2-1, with TRBD2 matching 12 bases. Germline V CDR1 and CDR2: SEHNR, FQNEAQ (reference sequence). V dropped 5 bases and J dropped 7; count of bases not matched to a gene: 9. This CDR3 is built from 16 residues. CDR3 in DNA: TGTGCCAGCAGCCCCCCGGGACTAGCGGGTCCGAATGAGCAGTTCTTC. Translation: CASSPPGLAGPNEQFF.

The J gene is TRBJ2-5, the V gene TRBV5-6, with a possible D match to TRBD2 (6 bases). The CDR3 has 14 amino acids. Germline V CDR1 and CDR2: SGHDT, YYEEEE. Trimming took 1 base from V and 5 from J, leaving 12 bases between them. As DNA, the CDR3 is TGTGCCAGCAGCTTGACAACTAGCAGGGAGACCCAGTACTTC. It is translated as CASSLTTSRETQYF.

The chain joins TRBV5-1 to TRBJ2-7; 11 bases map to TRBD1. Looked up from germline, CDR1 is SGHRS and CDR2 is YFSETQ. This CDR3 comprises 14 residues. Germline trimming cut 4 bases from V and 0 bases from J; bases unmatched to any gene: 0. Here the CDR3 DNA reads TGCGCCAGCAGCGGGACAGGGGGCTCCTACGAGCAGTACTTC. Residues: CASSGTGGSYEQYF.

V gene TRBV11-3 combines with J gene TRBJ1-1; perhaps TRBD1 as D (6 bases). This CDR3 has 15 residues. From germline, CDR1 is SGHNT and CDR2 YENEEA. V gave up 1 base and J gave up 1 base, with 10 bases separating them. In DNA form, the CDR3 reads TGTGCCAGCAGCTTAGGGGGGCACCAGAACACTGAAGCTTTCTTT. Protein product: CASSLGGHQNTEAFF.